One sample yielded the 6 T cell receptor beta chains listed below, sequenced in a study of cytomegalovirus exposure and HLA in healthy donors. The PCR ran on 60 Vbeta and 13 Jbeta primers. The repertoire was sequenced with immunoSEQ multiplex PCR; TCRdb's copy has only in-frame clones and lacks some. Of about 120,000 clones in the sample, around 86% are singletons; the top ten hold roughly 3.9%. Sequencing input: PBMCs. These receptor sequences come from a woman aged 25-40 years in good health and CMV-seronegative.

This CDR3 is CASSSAGGETQYF. DNA of the CDR3: TGTGCCAGCAGTTCTGCGGGGGGGGAGACCCAGTACTTC. V is TRBV28 and J is TRBJ2-5; 9 bases are shared with TRBD2. CDR3 length: 13 residues. The ends lost 4 bases at V and 5 bases at J; junction bases unmatched: 2. The germline CDR1 and CDR2 sequences are MDHEN and SYDVKM.

As to this clone: At one boundary the junction diverges from the germline segment, which might be a read error. The CDR3 DNA reads TGTGTCAGTAATTCAGCGGGCTTCAATGAGCAGTTCTTC. Translating it yields CVSNSAGFNEQFF. This chain uses TRBV19 with TRBJ2-1; possibly TRBD2 for D (6 bases). Germline CDR1 is LNHDA and CDR2 is SQIVND (reference sequence). This CDR3 has 13 amino acids.

This clone showed up just a few times. The V and J genes are TRBV19 and TRBJ1-3, with D unclear. V lost 3 bases to trimming and J lost 7 bases, with 13 bases between them. There are 14 residues in the CDR3. Germline CDR1 LNHDA, CDR2 SQIVND (reference sequence). The CDR3 DNA is TGTGCCAGTAGTATTAGAGCCCGGGAGAACACCATATATTTT. It codes for CASSIRARENTIYF.

The chain combines TRBV27 with TRBJ1-6, with 9 bases identical to TRBD1. The germline CDR1 and CDR2 sequences are MNHEY and SMNVEV (reference sequence). After removal of 5 bases from V and 9 bases from J, the junction contained 11 bases not matched to a gene. CDR3 length equals 16 residues. CDR3 amino acids: CASSPRTGARGSPLHF. Written as DNA, the CDR3 is TGTGCCAGCAGTCCGCGGACAGGGGCTAGGGGTTCACCCCTCCACTTT.

CDR3 sequence: CATSIEAGIMNTEAFF. The CDR3, as DNA: TGTGCCACCAGCATAGAAGCAGGGATTATGAACACTGAAGCTTTCTTT. This rearrangement joins TRBV15 to TRBJ1-1, with a possible D match to TRBD1 (5 bases). Trimming shortened V by 4 bases and J by 0 bases, and 15 bases separated the two germline ends. Germline CDR1 and CDR2: LNHNV and YYDKDF (reference sequence). This CDR3 is built from 16 residues. The full variable domain, rest sourced from reference TRBV15 and TRBJ1-1, is DAMVIQNPRYQVTQFGKPVTLSCSQTLNHNVMYWYQQKSSQAPKLLFHYYDKDFNNEADTPDNFQSRRPNTSFCFLDIRSPGLGDTAMYLCATSIEAGIMNTEAFFGQGTRLTVV.

The chain employs TRBV30 and TRBJ2-7; D perhaps matches TRBD1 (6 bases). Trimming stripped 4 bases from V and 5 bases from J, with 15 bases between. The CDR3 contains 13 residues. Germline V lookup: CDR1 GTSNPN, CDR2 SVGIG (reference sequence). CDR3 loop: CAWIFGRGNEQYF. The CDR3, as DNA: TGTGCCTGGATATTCGGCAGGGGAAACGAGCAGTACTTC.